Listed below are T cell receptor beta chains from one sample, sequenced in a study of T cell responses to AZD1222 COVID-19 vaccine. Sequencing used immunoSEQ multiplex PCR; TCRdb keeps in-frame clones, though not all of them. The repertoire has about 180,000 clones, 90% to 95% of them found once; the top ten carry about 1%. The sequences come from peripheral blood, collected 28 days after the second dose of the MenACWY control vaccine. These receptor sequences come from an adult who received the MenACWY meningococcal vaccine as a control. CDR3s include the opening cysteine and the closing phenylalanine or tryptophan. Fields, in order: V gene, J gene, CDR3 protein.

v_call: TRBV5-1
j_call: TRBJ2-5
cdr3_aa: CASSSQGAGETQYF

v_call: TRBV27
j_call: TRBJ2-1
cdr3_aa: CASSPQFPDGVSYNEQFF

v_call: TRBV7-2
j_call: TRBJ1-2
cdr3_aa: CASSNRGRVDGYTF

v_call: TRBV9
j_call: TRBJ1-1
cdr3_aa: CASSVASGTEAFF

v_call: TRBV9
j_call: TRBJ1-2
cdr3_aa: CASSSEGGTNYGYTF

v_call: TRBV6-6
j_call: TRBJ1-6
cdr3_aa: CASSYSSSPLHF

v_call: TRBV5-1
j_call: TRBJ2-3
cdr3_aa: CASSLRTSGGADTQYF

v_call: TRBV5-5
j_call: TRBJ2-1
cdr3_aa: CASSSNPDPRDEQFF

v_call: TRBV3-1/TRBV3-2
j_call: TRBJ1-2
cdr3_aa: CASSQDEGYGYTF

v_call: TRBV7-9
j_call: TRBJ2-7
cdr3_aa: CASSLAYDPEQYF

v_call: TRBV7-2
j_call: TRBJ1-2
cdr3_aa: CASRPDRNYGYTF

v_call: TRBV11-2
j_call: TRBJ1-5
cdr3_aa: CASSLESNQPQHF

v_call: TRBV19
j_call: TRBJ1-5
cdr3_aa: CASRGNGNQPQHF

v_call: TRBV19
j_call: TRBJ1-6
cdr3_aa: CAMTGVQGMIISIIHRYNSPLHF

v_call: TRBV7-9
j_call: TRBJ1-1
cdr3_aa: CASSSAHRGLWNTEAFF

v_call: TRBV27
j_call: TRBJ1-2
cdr3_aa: CASSLSVQGALLTYGYTF

v_call: TRBV18
j_call: TRBJ1-1
cdr3_aa: CASSPWTENTEAFF

v_call: TRBV19
j_call: TRBJ2-7
cdr3_aa: CASRRTGSYEQYF

v_call: TRBV5-1
j_call: TRBJ2-2
cdr3_aa: CASRAGPSGPGELFF

v_call: TRBV11-2
j_call: TRBJ1-1
cdr3_aa: CASSPFGNLMNTEAFF

v_call: TRBV5-1
j_call: TRBJ1-3
cdr3_aa: CASSPEGNSGNTIYF

v_call: TRBV5-4
j_call: TRBJ1-1
cdr3_aa: CASSNKLNTEAFF

v_call: TRBV4-1
j_call: TRBJ1-3
cdr3_aa: CASSQEARARGNTIYF

v_call: TRBV7-9
j_call: TRBJ2-2
cdr3_aa: CASSLGDTGELFF

v_call: TRBV7-2
j_call: TRBJ1-1
cdr3_aa: CASSLGSGWNTEAFF

v_call: TRBV4-1
j_call: TRBJ2-7
cdr3_aa: CASSQSGLDEQYF

v_call: TRBV27
j_call: TRBJ1-1
cdr3_aa: CASSPLPRVGNTEAFF

v_call: TRBV11-2
j_call: TRBJ1-1
cdr3_aa: CASSPRDRALNTEAFF

v_call: TRBV4-1
j_call: TRBJ1-1
cdr3_aa: CASSHYRTGNTEAFF

v_call: TRBV19
j_call: TRBJ2-1
cdr3_aa: CASSKIGGGSYNEQFF

v_call: TRBV7-2
j_call: TRBJ2-3
cdr3_aa: CASSMDTGTLGQYF

v_call: TRBV5-1
j_call: TRBJ1-1
cdr3_aa: CASSLMGQGTEAFF

v_call: TRBV4-1
j_call: TRBJ2-7
cdr3_aa: CASSPSTQYEQYF

v_call: TRBV6-5
j_call: TRBJ2-1
cdr3_aa: CASSYRQTYNEQFF

v_call: TRBV2
j_call: TRBJ1-5
cdr3_aa: CASRERQSNQPQHF

v_call: TRBV24-1
j_call: TRBJ2-5
cdr3_aa: CATMGGGDPQETQYF

v_call: TRBV7-3
j_call: TRBJ1-3
cdr3_aa: CASSSDVGNTIYF

v_call: TRBV12-3/TRBV12-4
j_call: TRBJ1-2
cdr3_aa: CASSTQGNYGYTF

v_call: TRBV5-1
j_call: TRBJ1-1
cdr3_aa: CASSPGPRDRGTEAFF

v_call: TRBV7-6
j_call: TRBJ1-3
cdr3_aa: CASSLERASGNTIYF

v_call: TRBV10-3
j_call: TRBJ1-2
cdr3_aa: CAISELIGALYGYTF

v_call: TRBV3-1/TRBV3-2
j_call: TRBJ1-2
cdr3_aa: CASSLQGTGGAEGYTF

v_call: TRBV28
j_call: TRBJ2-3
cdr3_aa: CASSLSSGGAPDTQYF

v_call: TRBV7-2
j_call: TRBJ1-1
cdr3_aa: CASSSPGQGHTEAFF

v_call: TRBV9
j_call: TRBJ2-3
cdr3_aa: CASSVLAGGPGDTQYF

v_call: TRBV6-5
j_call: TRBJ2-7
cdr3_aa: CASSYSNEQYF

v_call: TRBV6-4
j_call: TRBJ2-2
cdr3_aa: CASSRSLTSLNTGELFF

v_call: TRBV18
j_call: TRBJ2-7
cdr3_aa: CASSKEQDLEQYF

v_call: TRBV4-3
j_call: TRBJ1-5
cdr3_aa: CASSQEAGDSNQPQHF

v_call: TRBV27
j_call: TRBJ1-5
cdr3_aa: CASSLSFRQPQHF

v_call: TRBV30
j_call: TRBJ1-3
cdr3_aa: CAWSRGDGGNTIYF

v_call: TRBV5-5
j_call: TRBJ2-7
cdr3_aa: CASSLVIRGGYEQYF

v_call: TRBV30
j_call: TRBJ1-5
cdr3_aa: CAWSVGAVFFNQPQHF

v_call: TRBV18
j_call: TRBJ2-5
cdr3_aa: CASSPGIQETQYF

v_call: TRBV28
j_call: TRBJ1-5
cdr3_aa: CASSTGQGNNQPQHF

v_call: TRBV19
j_call: TRBJ2-3
cdr3_aa: CASSIVGPFTLDTQYF

v_call: TRBV30
j_call: TRBJ1-1
cdr3_aa: CAWSRMNTEAFF

v_call: TRBV27
j_call: TRBJ2-7
cdr3_aa: CASSLSGNEQYF

v_call: TRBV18
j_call: TRBJ1-2
cdr3_aa: CASSRTWRGSRDAEGHGYTF